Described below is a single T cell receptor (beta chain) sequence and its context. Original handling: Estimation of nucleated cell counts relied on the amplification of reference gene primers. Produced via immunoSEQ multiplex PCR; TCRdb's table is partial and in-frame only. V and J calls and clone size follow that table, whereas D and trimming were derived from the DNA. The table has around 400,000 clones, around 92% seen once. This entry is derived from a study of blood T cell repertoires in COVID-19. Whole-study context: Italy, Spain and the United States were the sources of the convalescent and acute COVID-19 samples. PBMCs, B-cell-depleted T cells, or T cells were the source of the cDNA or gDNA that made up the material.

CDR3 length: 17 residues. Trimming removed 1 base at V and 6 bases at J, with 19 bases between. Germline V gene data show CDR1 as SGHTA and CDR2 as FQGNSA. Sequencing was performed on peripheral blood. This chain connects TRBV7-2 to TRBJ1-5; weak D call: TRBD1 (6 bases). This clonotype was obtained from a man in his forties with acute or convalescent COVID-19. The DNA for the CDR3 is TGTGCCAGCAGCTTAGTACTCGTCAGGGGAGTTCGTCAGCCCCAGCATTTT. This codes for CASSLVLVRGVRQPQHF.